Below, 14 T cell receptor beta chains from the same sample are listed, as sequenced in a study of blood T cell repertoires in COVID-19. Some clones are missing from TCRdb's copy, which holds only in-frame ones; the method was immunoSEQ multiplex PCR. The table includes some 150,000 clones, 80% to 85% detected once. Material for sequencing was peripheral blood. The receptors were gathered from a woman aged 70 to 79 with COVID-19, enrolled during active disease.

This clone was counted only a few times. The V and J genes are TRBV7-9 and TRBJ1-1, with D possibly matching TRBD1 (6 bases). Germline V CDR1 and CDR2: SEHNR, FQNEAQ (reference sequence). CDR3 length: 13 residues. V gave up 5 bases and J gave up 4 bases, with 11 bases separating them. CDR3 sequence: CASSPGQTTEAFF. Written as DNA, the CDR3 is TGTGCCAGCAGCCCCGGACAGACCACTGAAGCTTTCTTT.

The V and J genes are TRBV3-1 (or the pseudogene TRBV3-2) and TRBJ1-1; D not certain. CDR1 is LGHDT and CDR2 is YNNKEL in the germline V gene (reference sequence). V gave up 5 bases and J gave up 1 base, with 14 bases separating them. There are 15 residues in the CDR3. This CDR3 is CASSYNRFGNTEAFF. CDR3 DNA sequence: TGTGCCAGCAGCTACAACAGATTTGGGAACACTGAAGCTTTCTTT.

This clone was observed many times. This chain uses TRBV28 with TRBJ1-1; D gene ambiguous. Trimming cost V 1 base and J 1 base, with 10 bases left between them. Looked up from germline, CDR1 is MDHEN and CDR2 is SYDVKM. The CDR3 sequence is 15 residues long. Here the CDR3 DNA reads TGTGCCAGCAGTTTATTGCAGATTAAGAACACTGAAGCTTTCTTT. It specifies CASSLLQIKNTEAFF.

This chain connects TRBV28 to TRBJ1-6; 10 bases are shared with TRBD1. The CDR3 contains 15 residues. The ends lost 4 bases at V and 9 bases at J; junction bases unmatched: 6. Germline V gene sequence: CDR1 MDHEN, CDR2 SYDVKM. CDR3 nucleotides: TGTGCCAGCAGTTCCACGGGACAGGGGATTTCACCCCTCCACTTT. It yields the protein CASSSTGQGISPLHF.

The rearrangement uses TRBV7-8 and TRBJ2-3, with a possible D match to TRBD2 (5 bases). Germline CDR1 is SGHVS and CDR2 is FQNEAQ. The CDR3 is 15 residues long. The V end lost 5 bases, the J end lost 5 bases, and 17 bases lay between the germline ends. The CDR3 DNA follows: TGTGCCAGCAGCCCCAAGCTAAGGGCGGGAGATACGCAGTATTTT. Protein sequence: CASSPKLRAGDTQYF.

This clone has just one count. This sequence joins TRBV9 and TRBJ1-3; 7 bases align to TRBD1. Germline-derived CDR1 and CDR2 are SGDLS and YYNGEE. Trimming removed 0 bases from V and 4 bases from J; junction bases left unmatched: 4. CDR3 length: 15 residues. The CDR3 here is CASSVEGGRGNTIYF. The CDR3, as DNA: TGTGCCAGCAGCGTAGAAGGGGGCAGAGGAAACACCATATATTTT.

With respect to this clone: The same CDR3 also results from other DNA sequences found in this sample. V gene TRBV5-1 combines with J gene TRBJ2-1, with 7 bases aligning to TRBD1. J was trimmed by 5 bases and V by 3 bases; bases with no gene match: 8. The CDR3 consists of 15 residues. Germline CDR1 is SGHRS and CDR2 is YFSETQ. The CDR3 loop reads CASSSSGDSDNEQFF. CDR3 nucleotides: TGCGCCAGCAGCTCCAGTGGGGACAGTGACAATGAGCAGTTCTTC.

CDR3 protein: CASSEGGKGYTF. The CDR3 nucleotides read TGTGCCAGCAGTGAGGGAGGGAAAGGCTACACCTTC. This chain links TRBV25-1 with TRBJ1-2; the D is unclear. Per the germline V gene, CDR1 is MGHDK and CDR2 is SYGVNS. This CDR3 comprises 12 residues. V was shortened by 3 bases and J by 8 bases, with 10 bases between the two germline ends.

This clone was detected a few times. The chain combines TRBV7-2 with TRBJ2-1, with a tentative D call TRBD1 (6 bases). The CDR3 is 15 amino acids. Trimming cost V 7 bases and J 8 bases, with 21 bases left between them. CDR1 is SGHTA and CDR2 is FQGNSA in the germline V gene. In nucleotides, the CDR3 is TGTGCCAGCATCCGACGGGACATATCTGTGGATGAGCAGTTCTTC. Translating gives CASIRRDISVDEQFF.

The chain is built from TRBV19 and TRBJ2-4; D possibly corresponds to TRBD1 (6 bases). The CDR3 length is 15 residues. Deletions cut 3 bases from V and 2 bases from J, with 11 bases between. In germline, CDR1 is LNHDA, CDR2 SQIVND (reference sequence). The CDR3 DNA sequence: TGTGCCAGTAGTATCGCAGGGGCGACCAAAAACATTCAGTACTTC. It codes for CASSIAGATKNIQYF.

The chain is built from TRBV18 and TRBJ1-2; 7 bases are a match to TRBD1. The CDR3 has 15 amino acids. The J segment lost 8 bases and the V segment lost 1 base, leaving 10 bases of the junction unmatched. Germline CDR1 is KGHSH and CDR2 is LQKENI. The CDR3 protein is CASSPQKDRVEGYTF. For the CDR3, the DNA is TGTGCCAGCTCACCACAAAAAGACAGGGTGGAAGGCTACACCTTC. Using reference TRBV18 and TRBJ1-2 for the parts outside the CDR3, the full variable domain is NAGVMQNPRHLVRRRGQEARLRCSPMKGHSHVYWYRQLPEEGLKFMVYLQKENIIDESGMPKERFSAEFPKEGPSILRIQQVVRGDSAAYFCASSPQKDRVEGYTFGSGTRLTVV.

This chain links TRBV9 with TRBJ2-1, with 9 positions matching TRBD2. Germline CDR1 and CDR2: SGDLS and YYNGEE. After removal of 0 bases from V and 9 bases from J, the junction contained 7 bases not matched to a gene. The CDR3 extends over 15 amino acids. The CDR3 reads CASSVGLAGDGEQFF. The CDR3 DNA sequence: TGTGCCAGCAGCGTAGGTTTAGCGGGAGATGGTGAGCAGTTCTTC.

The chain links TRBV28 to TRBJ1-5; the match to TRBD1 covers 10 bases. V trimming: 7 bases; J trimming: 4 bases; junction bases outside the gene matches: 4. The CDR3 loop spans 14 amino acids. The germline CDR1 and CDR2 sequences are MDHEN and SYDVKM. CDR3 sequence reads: CASIRTGGNQPQHF. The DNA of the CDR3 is TGTGCCAGCATTAGGACAGGGGGTAATCAGCCCCAGCATTTT.

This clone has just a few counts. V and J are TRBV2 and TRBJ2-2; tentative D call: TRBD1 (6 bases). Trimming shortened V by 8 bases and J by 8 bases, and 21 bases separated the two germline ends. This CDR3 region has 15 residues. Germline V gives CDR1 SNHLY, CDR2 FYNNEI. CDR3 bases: TGTGCCAGCCGCCCAGGGGTGGGTAGTGTGGGGGAGCTGTTTTTT. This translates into CASRPGVGSVGELFF.